These 5 T cell receptor beta chains originate from one sample sequenced in a study of blood T cell repertoires in COVID-19. Using immunoSEQ multiplex PCR, the repertoire was profiled, and TCRdb retains in-frame clones only, with some absent. The data hold fewer than 250,000 clones, with about nine tenths observed a single time. Sequencing was performed on peripheral blood. The source of these receptors is a man between 60 and 75 years old who had recovered from COVID-19.

This chain uses TRBV28 with TRBJ1-1; tentative D call: TRBD1 (6 bases). The germline V gene has CDR1 MDHEN and CDR2 SYDVKM. Trimming took 11 bases from V and 6 from J, leaving 13 bases between them. This CDR3 comprises 11 residues. The CDR3, as DNA: TGTGCCGTCACAGGGATCCCTGAAGCTTTCTTT. Amino acids: CAVTGIPEAFF.

The genes are TRBV27 and TRBJ1-6, with 9 bases identical to TRBD1. The junction had 7 bases not matched to a gene; V was cut back by 6 bases and J by 7 bases. Germline V gene data show CDR1 as MNHEY and CDR2 as SMNVEV (reference sequence). This CDR3 has 15 amino acids. CDR3 nucleotide sequence: TGTGCCAGCAGCATCGACAGGGGGGTCAATTCACCCCTCCACTTT. This sequence encodes CASSIDRGVNSPLHF.

This chain uses TRBV7-2 with TRBJ2-1; TRBD2 might be the D (5 bases). Trimming took 2 bases from V and 9 from J, leaving 14 bases between them. Germline CDR1 and CDR2: SGHTA and FQGNSA. The CDR3 is 14 residues long. The CDR3 nucleotides are TGTGCCAGCAGCTTATCCGGGAATAAGGGTGAGCAGTTCTTC. Encoded protein: CASSLSGNKGEQFF.

CDR3 sequence (DNA): TGTGCCAGTAGTACCCGGGTCCCAGGGCCCAATGAGCAGTTCTTC. Translated, it gives CASSTRVPGPNEQFF. The chain employs TRBV19 and TRBJ2-1, with TRBD1 as a possible D gene (5 bases). V shed 4 bases and J shed 6 bases, with 16 bases lying between them. The CDR3 length is 15 residues. CDR1 and CDR2 (germline): LNHDA, SQIVND (reference sequence). The entire variable domain, with the rest obtained from reference TRBV19 and TRBJ2-1, is as follows: DGGITQSPKYLFRKEGQNVTLSCEQNLNHDAMYWYRQDPGQGLRLIYYSQIVNDFQKGDIAEGYSVSREKKESFPLTVTSAQKNPTAFYLCASSTRVPGPNEQFFGPGTRLTVL.

The V gene is TRBV2, the J gene TRBJ2-1; D is unresolved. The CDR3 extends over 12 amino acids. Deletions cut 7 bases from V and 6 bases from J, with 10 bases between. Germline V CDR1 and CDR2: SNHLY, FYNNEI. The CDR3 spells CASTVFRNEQFF. The DNA for the CDR3 is TGTGCCAGCACAGTTTTTCGCAATGAGCAGTTCTTC.